Each of the 11 T cell receptor beta chains below was sequenced from the same sample in a study of T cell repertoires in cytomegalovirus infection. TCRdb passed the reads through MiXCR, listing each CDR3 protein once. The sample lists over 40,000 distinct CDR3 sequences, about a fifth occurring once. For these TCRs, the target antigens are not known. Material: CD8+ T cells from cultured PBMCs, obtained from culture after CMV antigen stimulation. The receptors were gathered from a human donor in good health (CMV status not recorded). Some clones in this sample may be carry-over from other donors' samples.

This clonotype was counted at least ten times. The chain has TRBV10-3 and TRBJ2-1; 8 positions agree with TRBD2. CDR1 is ENHRY, CDR2 SYGVKD, per germline. Unmatched junction bases numbered 10, after V lost 4 bases and J lost 8 bases. The CDR3 extends over 15 amino acids. CDR3 loop: CAISGQAGGGHEQFF. DNA for the CDR3: TGTGCCATCAGTGGTCAGGCGGGAGGTGGTCATGAGCAGTTCTTC.

V is TRBV6-6 and J is TRBJ2-1; tentatively, D is TRBD1 (6 bases). This CDR3 has 16 residues. Germline values: CDR1 MNHNY, CDR2 SVGAGI (reference sequence). V dropped 0 bases and J dropped 5 bases, with 14 bases sitting between them. The CDR3 spells CASSYSPGALDNEQFF. The CDR3 nucleotides read TGTGCCAGCAGTTACTCTCCAGGGGCTTTGGACAATGAGCAGTTCTTC.

This clonotype occurred many times. V gene TRBV12-3 or TRBV12-4 combines with J gene TRBJ2-3; 11 bases are shared with TRBD2. Losses at the gene ends were 7 bases for V and 6 bases for J; bases not matched to a gene: 12. The CDR3 loop spans 16 amino acids. The CDR3, as DNA: TGTGCCAGCATCGCGGGAATAGCGGGAGGGGTCGATACGCAGTATTTT. This sequence encodes CASIAGIAGGVDTQYF.

This clonotype was counted many times. The genes are TRBV9 and TRBJ1-1; no definite D call. V dropped 0 bases and J dropped 0 bases, with 3 bases sitting between them. The germline CDR1 and CDR2 sequences are SGDLS and YYNGEE. There are 13 residues in the CDR3. The CDR3 region is CASSVDVNTEAFF. DNA for the CDR3: TGTGCCAGCAGCGTAGACGTGAACACTGAAGCTTTCTTT. Full variable domain (rest looked up from reference TRBV9 and TRBJ1-1): DSGVTQTPKHLITATGQRVTLRCSPRSGDLSVYWYQQSLDQGLQFLIQYYNGEERAKGNILERFSAQQFPDLHSELNLSSLELGDSALYFCASSVDVNTEAFFGQGTRLTVV.

This clonotype was seen many times. V is TRBV6-5 and J is TRBJ2-1; TRBD2 aligns across 11 bases. CDR1 is MNHEY and CDR2 is SVGAGI in the germline V gene. CDR3 length: 16 amino acids. V dropped 5 bases and J dropped 5; count of bases not matched to a gene: 8. This CDR3 is CASSRPLAGVDNEQFF. In DNA form, the CDR3 reads TGTGCCAGCAGTCGTCCACTAGCGGGAGTAGACAATGAGCAGTTCTTC.

This clonotype showed up many times. The J gene is TRBJ2-1, the V gene TRBV20-1, with 10 bases fitting TRBD2. Germline V CDR1 and CDR2: DFQATT, SNEGSKA (reference sequence). The CDR3 is 13 amino acids. The ends lost 0 bases at V and 15 bases at J; junction bases unmatched: 8. In nucleotides, the CDR3 is TGCAGTGCTAGAGACCGGGGAGCGGGAGGGCCGTTCTTC. This codes for CSARDRGAGGPFF.

This clonotype occurred a few times. The genes are TRBV29-1 and TRBJ2-7; no reliable D call. The CDR3 runs to 12 residues. V lost 2 bases and J lost 2, with 7 bases in between. Germline V gene lookup returns CDR1 SQVTM and CDR2 ANQGSEA. The chain's CDR3 is CSVEQETYEQYF. The DNA of the CDR3 is TGCAGCGTTGAACAGGAGACCTACGAGCAGTACTTC.

This clonotype showed up just a few times. A much bigger clone sits one base away, suggesting this may be a read error. The chain joins TRBV7-8 to TRBJ1-5; D call uncertain. CDR1 and CDR2 from the germline V gene are SGHVS and FQNEAQ. CDR3 length: 15 amino acids. CDR3 sequence reads: CTSSLEFYSNQPQHF. CDR3 DNA sequence: TGTACCAGCAGCTTAGAGTTTTATAGCAATCAGCCCCAGCATTTT.

This rearrangement joins TRBV19 to TRBJ2-3; maybe TRBD2 (6 bases). This CDR3 is built from 13 residues. The germline V gene has CDR1 LNHDA and CDR2 SQIVND (reference sequence). The V and J ends lost 5 bases and 4 bases respectively, with 10 bases between them. The CDR3 protein is CASSSGVADTQYF. In nucleotides, the CDR3 is TGTGCCAGTAGTTCGGGGGTTGCAGATACGCAGTATTTT.

This clonotype was counted ten times or more. This chain joins TRBV9 and TRBJ2-2; 11 nucleotides line up with TRBD2. V shed 4 bases, J shed 4 bases, and the junction held 3 bases outside the gene matches. Germline V CDR1 and CDR2: SGDLS, YYNGEE. The CDR3 spans 15 residues. The CDR3 reads CASSHLAGGTGELFF. CDR3 DNA: TGTGCCAGCAGCCATCTAGCGGGAGGCACCGGGGAGCTGTTTTTT.

The table lists this clonotype with many counts. V gene TRBV19 combines with J gene TRBJ2-2, with 8 bases matching TRBD1. This CDR3 comprises 17 residues. Per the germline V gene, CDR1 is LNHDA and CDR2 is SQIVND (reference sequence). V lost 5 bases, J lost 6 bases, and 14 bases stayed unmatched. The DNA for the CDR3 is TGTGCCAGTAGTCCAGAGGGAGGACAGGGAACCCCCGGGGAGCTGTTTTTT. This encodes CASSPEGGQGTPGELFF.